These T cell receptor beta chains were read from a single sample in a study of blood T cell repertoires in COVID-19. Profiling relied on immunoSEQ multiplex PCR, and the TCRdb table lists in-frame clones only, not all of them. The table shows roughly 90,000 clones, with about 80% occurring only once. The sample was peripheral blood. These receptors were obtained from a woman aged 70 to 79 with acute or convalescent COVID-19. Both conserved end residues are part of each CDR3. Fields, in order: D gene, V gene, CDR3 protein. A D gene is named only where the DNA matches it firmly.

- | TRBV5-1 | CASSLGLRDEQYF
TRBD2 | TRBV5-4 | CASGFRGGAREQFF
- | TRBV27 | CASSFRSGYGYTF
- | TRBV4-3 | CASSTGLGTYEQYF
TRBD1 | TRBV3-1/TRBV3-2 | CASSGTGTKNIQYF
- | TRBV7-4 | CASSLLQDSSYEQYF
TRBD1 | TRBV7-2 | CASSSRDRGAQHF
TRBD1 | TRBV6-6 | CASGGQGNYGYTF
- | TRBV5-4 | CASSASGLSSYEQYF
- | TRBV28 | CASSLLGGRAGELFF
- | TRBV12-3/TRBV12-4 | CASSLAPSGELFF
TRBD1 | TRBV6-5 | CASRAGGTNQPQHF
TRBD2 | TRBV10-3 | CAIRGLAGDTQYF
TRBD2 | TRBV29-1 | CSVDGGGSNEQFF
- | TRBV10-3 | CAISVTGGEMNGYTF
- | TRBV11-2 | CASSSQYPYNEQFF
- | TRBV9 | CASSGPPRETQYF
- | TRBV2 | CASSEALFGVSPYEQYF
- | TRBV4-1 | CASSQDNTAGDVYEQYF
TRBD1 | TRBV19 | CASSTIGQGKQFF
TRBD2 | TRBV7-3 | CASSPYGGRVNEQYF
TRBD1 | TRBV5-1 | CASSPTGANEQFF
- | TRBV27 | CASSPIPAQHF
- | TRBV19 | CASSSQGTDTQYF
TRBD2 | TRBV12-5 | CASGLERGGNTEQFF
TRBD2 | TRBV5-1 | CASSLLAGTYEQYF
- | TRBV19 | CASTVSGNTGELFF
TRBD1 | TRBV6-5 | CASLQGNNSPLHF
TRBD1 | TRBV28 | CASSRVGGQGYQPQHF
- | TRBV4-1 | CASSQVEGEGGYTF
- | TRBV5-4 | CASSLDGGPGELFF
TRBD1 | TRBV6-1 | CASSEAAHTGVGYTF
TRBD1 | TRBV27 | CASSGGQGTEQYF
TRBD1 | TRBV5-6 | CASSTGTGGWGTEAFF
TRBD1 | TRBV2 | CASSLKLGQGNEQYF
- | TRBV5-6 | CASSLVGGLQEKLFF
TRBD1 | TRBV7-9 | CASSSWDREDYGYTF
- | TRBV7-2 | CASSLGSGWEQFF
- | TRBV3-1/TRBV3-2 | CASSQSGQNTEAFF
TRBD1 | TRBV11-2 | CASSSTGIGGEKLFF
- | TRBV7-2 | CASSAGAHTVDTQYF
TRBD2 | TRBV9 | CASSLLAGAGELFF